Presented here are 24 T cell receptor beta chains from one specimen sequenced in a study of neoadjuvant anti-PD-1 for oral cavity cancer. Time point reported: after neoadjuvant nivolumab, at surgical resection. Sequencing was performed with immunoSEQ multiplex PCR; in TCRdb, only in-frame clones are kept and a portion is missing. In the table there are about 23,000 clones, 27% of which are singletons. Sample: tumor tissue, taken after nivolumab (anti-PD-1) treatment. The receptors originated from a person aged 40 to 85 with oral cavity squamous cell carcinoma.

The table lists this clone with a few counts. The J gene is TRBJ2-7, the V gene TRBV15; 10 positions agree with TRBD1. This CDR3 comprises 12 residues. The V gene's germline CDR1 is LNHNV and CDR2 YYDKDF (reference sequence). V lost 8 bases and J lost 7; bases outside the gene matches: 5. In DNA form, the CDR3 reads TGTGCCACCGGGACAGGGGACAGGGAGCAGTACTTC. Translation gives CATGTGDREQYF.

This clone came up a few times. The rearrangement joins TRBV11-2 to TRBJ2-7; D is uncertain. Germline CDR1 reads SGHAT; CDR2 reads FQNNGV. V lost 5 bases to trimming and J lost 2 bases, with 13 bases between them. This CDR3 comprises 14 residues. CDR3 region: CASSHPGKPYEQYF. As DNA, the CDR3 is TGTGCCAGCAGCCATCCTGGGAAGCCCTACGAGCAGTACTTC.

V and J are TRBV5-1 and TRBJ2-3; 9 bases agree with TRBD2. Germline lookup yields CDR1 SGHRS and CDR2 YFSETQ. The CDR3 runs 19 residues. After removal of 0 bases from V and 0 bases from J, the junction contained 11 bases not matched to a gene. DNA for the CDR3: TGCGCCAGCAGCTTGGGCGAGCGGGGGGCCACAACTAGCACAGATACGCAGTATTTT. This gives the protein CASSLGERGATTSTDTQYF. The complete variable domain, with remaining parts taken from reference TRBV5-1 and TRBJ2-3, reads KAGVTQTPRYLIKTRGQQVTLSCSPISGHRSVSWYQQTPGQGLQFLFEYFSETQRNKGNFPGRFSGRQFSNSRSEMNVSTLELGDSALYLCASSLGERGATTSTDTQYFGPGTRLTVL.

The table lists this clone with a few counts. The chain uses TRBV9 and TRBJ2-2; 10 bases match TRBD2. CDR3 length: 17 amino acids. Per germline, CDR1 SGDLS and CDR2 YYNGEE. V shed 0 bases, J shed 2 bases, and the junction held 4 bases outside the gene matches. The CDR3 bases are TGTGCCAGCAGCGTAGCTCCTAGCGGGAGCAACACCGGGGAGCTGTTTTTT. Its translation: CASSVAPSGSNTGELFF.

There are a few counts of this clone. The rearrangement uses TRBV6-1 and TRBJ1-4, with 7 bases lining up with TRBD1. Germline trimming cut 4 bases from V and 5 bases from J; bases unmatched to any gene: 10. Germline CDR1 is MNHNS and CDR2 is SASEGT. There are 16 residues in the CDR3. The CDR3 spells CASSVPWTGRNEKLFF. CDR3 nucleotides: TGTGCCAGCAGTGTCCCGTGGACAGGCCGGAATGAAAAACTGTTTTTT.

This clone was found a few times. The CDR3 spells CASSIDSGGSKTQYF. In nucleotides, the CDR3 is TGTGCCAGTAGTATAGATAGCGGGGGGTCGAAGACCCAGTACTTC. The chain employs TRBV19 and TRBJ2-5, with 10 nucleotides matching TRBD2. V trimming: 0 bases; J trimming: 6 bases; junction bases outside the gene matches: 4. Per germline, CDR1 LNHDA and CDR2 SQIVND (reference sequence). This CDR3 has 15 amino acids.

This clone appeared a few times. CDR3 loop: CASSPKVNRKNTEAFF. The CDR3 nucleotides are TGTGCCAGCAGCCCAAAGGTCAACCGAAAGAACACTGAAGCTTTCTTT. This sequence joins TRBV7-9 and TRBJ1-1; no firm D call. The length of the CDR3 is 16 residues. V was clipped by 5 bases and J by 1 base, with 17 bases between them. CDR1 SEHNR and CDR2 FQNEAQ come from the germline V gene (reference sequence). The variable domain in full, with the rest retrieved from reference TRBV7-9 and TRBJ1-1, is DTGVSQNPRHKITKRGQNVTFRCDPISEHNRLYWYRQTLGQGPEFLTYFQNEAQLEKSRLLSDRFSAERPKGSFSTLEIQRTEQGDSAMYLCASSPKVNRKNTEAFFGQGTRLTVV.

The chain employs TRBV7-9 and TRBJ1-5; D gene unclear. V shed 1 base and J shed 7 bases, with 11 bases lying between them. The germline V gene encodes CDR1 SEHNR and CDR2 FQNEAQ (reference sequence). The CDR3 loop spans 14 amino acids. CDR3 coding DNA: TGTGCCAGCAGCTTAGGAGACCTAAGGCAGCCCCAGCATTTT. Protein: CASSLGDLRQPQHF.

Only a few counts were recorded for this clone. The chain recombines TRBV15 with TRBJ1-5; TRBD1 aligns across 7 bases. Unmatched junction bases numbered 14, after V lost 5 bases and J lost 7 bases. The germline gives CDR1 LNHNV, CDR2 YYDKDF (reference sequence). The CDR3 spans 16 residues. The CDR3 region has the DNA TGTGCCACCAGCGGAGCAACAGGGGATAGGTTGCAGCCCCAGCATTTT. As protein: CATSGATGDRLQPQHF.

This clone was detected a few times. The rearrangement links TRBV6-1 to TRBJ2-7; 9 nucleotides line up with TRBD1. Germline values: CDR1 MNHNS, CDR2 SASEGT. The CDR3 is made up of 14 amino acids. J lost 3 bases, V lost 6 bases, and 6 bases had no gene match. CDR3 loop: CASRGQGSVYEQYF. As DNA, the CDR3 is TGTGCCAGCAGGGGACAGGGATCAGTCTACGAGCAGTACTTC.

The genes are TRBV25-1 and TRBJ2-1, with 11 bases matching TRBD2. Germline loops: CDR1 MGHDK, CDR2 SYGVNS. This CDR3 has 17 residues. V was clipped by 4 bases and J by 2 bases; unmatched bases: 7. DNA for the CDR3: TGTGCCAGCAGTGCCATCCCTAGCGGGAGGCCCTACAATGAGCAGTTCTTC. It encodes CASSAIPSGRPYNEQFF.

Only a few counts were recorded for this clone. This sequence joins TRBV6-5 and TRBJ2-7, with 7 positions matching TRBD1. Germline lookup yields CDR1 MNHEY and CDR2 SVGAGI. The V gene end was trimmed by 2 bases and the J gene end by 4 bases; junction bases not matched to a gene: 11. The CDR3 sequence is 16 residues long. DNA for the CDR3: TGTGCCAGCAGTTACGATTCAACCGGGACAGCTTACGAGCAGTACTTC. It translates to CASSYDSTGTAYEQYF.

V is TRBV5-5 and J is TRBJ1-1, with a weak D call TRBD1 (6 bases). Trimming shortened V by 2 bases and J by 4 bases, and 12 bases separated the two germline ends. There are 14 residues in the CDR3. Germline CDR1 and CDR2: SGHKS and YYEKEE (reference sequence). CDR3: CASSLRQGITEAFF. The CDR3 nucleotides are TGTGCCAGCAGCTTACGGCAGGGGATCACTGAAGCTTTCTTT. Looking up the rest from reference TRBV5-5 and TRBJ1-1 gives the full variable domain: DAGVTQSPTHLIKTRGQQVTLRCSPISGHKSVSWYQQVLGQGPQFIFQYYEKEERGRGNFPDRFSARQFPNYSSELNVNALLLGDSALYLCASSLRQGITEAFFGQGTRLTVV.

In DNA form, the CDR3 reads TGCGCCAGCAGCTCGGGACAGGGGGTTTTCGAGCAGTACTTC. This encodes CASSSGQGVFEQYF. J is TRBJ2-7 and V is TRBV5-1; 11 nucleotides match TRBD1. CDR1 and CDR2 (germline): SGHRS, YFSETQ. V lost 3 bases to trimming and J lost 6 bases; unmatched junction nucleotides: 5. The CDR3 contains 14 residues.

V is TRBV2 and J is TRBJ2-1; the match to TRBD2 covers 16 bases. Trimming took 6 bases from V and 5 from J; bases not matched to a gene: 7. From germline, CDR1 is SNHLY and CDR2 FYNNEI. The CDR3 contains 17 residues. DNA of the CDR3: TGTGCCAGCAGGCCCGGGACTAGCGGGAGGGATCACAATGAGCAGTTCTTC. This sequence encodes CASRPGTSGRDHNEQFF.

V usage is TRBV19 and J usage is TRBJ1-1; a weak D match, TRBD1 (5 bases). The germline gives CDR1 LNHDA, CDR2 SQIVND (reference sequence). CDR3 length: 13 residues. The ends were cut back, 9 bases at V and 7 bases at J, with 18 bases in the middle. The CDR3 nucleotides read TGTGCCAGCTCTGCCCTCGGGGGAGTTGAAGCTTTCTTT. This translates into CASSALGGVEAFF.

This clone has only one observation. The rearrangement uses TRBV15 and TRBJ2-5; TRBD1 matches 7 bases. V lost 3 bases and J lost 2; bases outside the gene matches: 6. Germline assignment: CDR1 LNHNV and CDR2 YYDKDF (reference sequence). CDR3 length equals 15 residues. The CDR3 loop is CATSSYRGSQETQYF. The CDR3 DNA follows: TGTGCCACCAGCAGCTACAGGGGATCTCAAGAGACCCAGTACTTC.

The chain joins TRBV28 to TRBJ2-7, with a tentative D call TRBD2 (6 bases). V was pared by 3 bases and J by 6 bases, with 6 bases between. The CDR3 is 11 amino acids. CDR1 and CDR2 from the germline V gene are MDHEN and SYDVKM. The CDR3 region is CASSLTSEQYF. CDR3 sequence (DNA): TGTGCCAGCAGTTTGACTAGCGAGCAGTACTTC.

In this sample, this clone turned up a few times. The chain combines TRBV29-1 with TRBJ1-1; 8 bases match TRBD1. The V and J ends lost 2 bases and 10 bases, in that order; junction bases with no gene match: 3. The germline V gene encodes CDR1 SQVTM and CDR2 ANQGSEA. CDR3 length: 11 residues. The CDR3 protein is CSVEFDRGAFF. The CDR3 DNA reads TGCAGCGTTGAATTCGACAGGGGAGCTTTCTTT.

This chain joins TRBV5-1 and TRBJ1-3; 7 bases agree with TRBD1. This CDR3 contains 16 residues. The germline V gene has CDR1 SGHRS and CDR2 YFSETQ. V shed 1 base, J shed 2 bases, and the junction held 6 bases outside the gene matches. The CDR3: CASSLLRGGTGNTIYF. As DNA, the CDR3 is TGCGCCAGCAGCTTGCTCAGGGGGGGTACTGGAAACACCATATATTTT.

The V call is TRBV29-1, the J call TRBJ1-6; D not resolved. This CDR3 is 14 amino acids long. CDR1 and CDR2 from the germline V gene are SQVTM and ANQGSEA. Trimming left V 7 bases short and J 10 bases short, with 20 bases between. The CDR3 spells CSGRVGGRDSPLHF. CDR3 in DNA: TGCAGCGGAAGGGTAGGAGGGAGAGACTCACCCCTCCACTTT.

V usage is TRBV29-1 and J usage is TRBJ2-5; D tentatively reads TRBD1 or TRBD2 (5 bases each). Germline CDR1 SQVTM, CDR2 ANQGSEA. Trimming pared 0 bases from V and 7 bases from J, leaving 9 bases between. This CDR3 spans 12 amino acids. CDR3 sequence: CSVEDGTRTQYF. The CDR3 bases are TGCAGCGTTGAAGACGGGACGAGGACCCAGTACTTC.

This clone was seen only a few times. The rearrangement joins TRBV5-1 to TRBJ1-2, with 8 bases that match TRBD1. V shed 4 bases and J 9 bases; nucleotides not matched to a gene: 8. Germline V lookup: CDR1 SGHRS, CDR2 YFSETQ. The CDR3 consists of 13 residues. The DNA of the CDR3 is TGCGCCAGCAGCCCCGGACAGGGTACAAGCTACACCTTC. Its translation is CASSPGQGTSYTF.

The rearrangement joins TRBV4-2 to TRBJ2-7, with 8 bases that match TRBD2. Germline CDR1 reads LGHNA; CDR2 reads YNFKEQ. This CDR3 has 16 residues. Trimming took 0 bases from V and 7 from J; bases not matched to a gene: 11. The CDR3 reads CASSQDQRGNNLEQYF. The CDR3 DNA reads TGTGCCAGCAGCCAAGACCAGCGGGGGAACAACCTGGAGCAGTACTTC.